Below, 18 T cell receptor beta chains from the same sample are listed, as sequenced in a study of blood T cell repertoires in COVID-19. The assay was immunoSEQ multiplex PCR, and TCRdb's table has in-frame clones only and misses some. The sample records roughly 250,000 clones, approximately 81% being singletons. The specimen sequenced was peripheral blood. The receptors stem from a woman in her sixties or seventies with active or convalescent COVID-19.

This chain uses TRBV5-1 with TRBJ1-2, with 10 bases matching TRBD1. CDR3 length equals 16 residues. V gave up 3 bases and J gave up 8 bases; unmatched junction bases: 13. Germline V gene sequence: CDR1 SGHRS, CDR2 YFSETQ. CDR3 protein: CASSWGRSGTGDGYTF. The DNA for the CDR3 is TGCGCCAGCAGCTGGGGCCGATCCGGGACAGGGGACGGCTACACCTTC.

This clone was recorded a few times. The chain combines TRBV4-3 with TRBJ2-2; 8 bases are shared with TRBD2. CDR1 is LGHNA and CDR2 is YSLEER in the germline V gene. The CDR3 spans 15 residues. J lost 7 bases, V lost 4 bases, and 8 bases had no gene match. CDR3 DNA: TGCGCCAGCAGCCGGGCGGGGGGCCGCGGCGGGGAGCTGTTTTTT. Translated, it gives CASSRAGGRGGELFF.

The J gene is TRBJ1-6, the V gene TRBV27, with TRBD1 matching 9 bases. Germline trimming cut 7 bases from V and 7 bases from J; bases unmatched to any gene: 11. This CDR3 is built from 16 residues. Germline V gene lookup returns CDR1 MNHEY and CDR2 SMNVEV (reference sequence). The CDR3 region is CASNQRTGVENSPLHF. The CDR3 coding sequence is TGTGCCAGCAACCAACGGACAGGGGTGGAAAATTCACCCCTCCACTTT.

This chain links TRBV4-3 with TRBJ1-1; a weak D match, TRBD1 (5 bases). The CDR3 contains 14 residues. Trimming stripped 1 base from V and 0 bases from J, with 6 bases between. From germline, CDR1 is LGHNA and CDR2 YSLEER. The CDR3 DNA reads TGCGCCAGCAGCCAAGCAGGGATGAACACTGAAGCTTTCTTT. Translated, it gives CASSQAGMNTEAFF.

The chain couples TRBV5-4 to TRBJ1-2; maybe TRBD1 (5 bases). The CDR3 has 18 amino acids. CDR1 and CDR2 (germline): SGHNT, YYREEE (reference sequence). Trimming removed 3 bases from V and 8 bases from J, with 29 bases in between. CDR3 protein: CASSWGSGTQLLAAGYTF. The CDR3 DNA follows: TGTGCCAGCAGCTGGGGGAGTGGGACTCAACTACTCGCGGCGGGCTACACCTTC.

The chain recombines TRBV7-9 with TRBJ2-3, with D perhaps TRBD2 (7 bases). V was pared by 0 bases and J by 3 bases, with 10 bases between. The CDR3 covers 15 residues. The germline V gene has CDR1 SEHNR and CDR2 FQNEAQ (reference sequence). CDR3 DNA sequence: TGTGCCAGCAGCTTAGCGGGGGGGCCGACAGATACGCAGTATTTT. Translated: CASSLAGGPTDTQYF.

The CDR3 bases are TGTGCCAGTAGTATGCGCCGGGACAAACGTCATCAGCCCCAGCATTTT. It codes for CASSMRRDKRHQPQHF. The chain carries TRBV19 and TRBJ1-5, with D perhaps TRBD1 (6 bases). CDR1 LNHDA and CDR2 SQIVND come from the germline V gene (reference sequence). CDR3 length: 16 residues. V lost 3 bases to trimming and J lost 5 bases, with 17 bases between them.

V is TRBV7-3 and J is TRBJ1-1; D unclear. Germline assignment: CDR1 SGHTA and CDR2 FQGTGA. The CDR3 sequence is 14 residues long. The ends were cut back, 2 bases at V and 11 bases at J, with 18 bases in the middle. CDR3 protein: CASSLEGRAGSAFF. The CDR3 coding sequence is TGTGCCAGCAGCTTAGAAGGCCGGGCGGGGAGCGCTTTCTTT.

The chain joins TRBV6-6 to TRBJ1-5; D not resolved. The CDR3 sequence is 14 residues long. The germline V and J ends were trimmed by 2 bases and 7 bases, with 12 bases remaining between them. Germline CDR1 is MNHNY and CDR2 is SVGAGI (reference sequence). DNA for the CDR3: TGTGCCAGCAGTTACGCGGGGAATGGACAGCCCCAGCATTTT. Residues: CASSYAGNGQPQHF.

This clone has a single count. The V and J genes are TRBV14 and TRBJ1-2; D gene uncertain. CDR1 and CDR2 from the germline V gene are SGHDN and FVKESK. V was clipped by 4 bases and J by 4 bases, with 10 bases between them. The length of the CDR3 is 13 residues. This CDR3 is CASSPTPSYGYTF. The CDR3 DNA sequence: TGTGCCAGCAGCCCGACACCCAGCTATGGCTACACCTTC.

The chain couples TRBV7-9 to TRBJ1-4; D perhaps matches TRBD1 (5 bases). V was pared by 5 bases and J by 4 bases, with 11 bases between. The CDR3 extends over 14 amino acids. The germline CDR1 and CDR2 sequences are SEHNR and FQNEAQ (reference sequence). The chain's CDR3 is CASSGDRDNEKLFF. The CDR3 nucleotides read TGTGCCAGCAGCGGCGACAGAGATAATGAAAAACTGTTTTTT.

The J gene is TRBJ2-2, the V gene TRBV2, with D perhaps matching TRBD2 (6 bases). The V gene's germline CDR1 is SNHLY and CDR2 FYNNEI. Trimming pared 4 bases from V and 6 bases from J, leaving 6 bases between. The CDR3 consists of 12 residues. The CDR3 sequence is CASSGGAGELFF. The CDR3 DNA follows: TGTGCCAGCAGTGGGGGGGCCGGGGAGCTGTTTTTT.

V gene TRBV18 combines with J gene TRBJ1-1; D not resolved. Looked up from germline, CDR1 is KGHSH and CDR2 is LQKENI. The CDR3 extends over 13 amino acids. V was shortened by 5 bases and J by 6 bases, with 13 bases between the two germline ends. The CDR3 sequence is CASSEAPSAEAFF. The CDR3 region has the DNA TGTGCCAGCTCAGAAGCTCCGTCGGCTGAAGCTTTCTTT.

This clone came up many times. In DNA, the CDR3 is TGTGCCAGCAGCCAGCGGGGGGCTCGGGAGACCCAGTACTTC. This sequence encodes CASSQRGARETQYF. The J gene is TRBJ2-5, the V gene TRBV5-4; TRBD2 matches 9 bases. Germline values: CDR1 SGHNT, CDR2 YYREEE (reference sequence). V lost 4 bases and J lost 5; bases outside the gene matches: 6. The length of the CDR3 is 14 residues. Full variable domain (rest looked up from reference TRBV5-4 and TRBJ2-5): ETGVTQSPTHLIKTRGQQVTLRCSSQSGHNTVSWYQQALGQGPQFIFQYYREEENGRGNFPPRFSGLQFPNYSSELNVNALELDDSALYLCASSQRGARETQYFGPGTRLLVL.

This CDR3 is CASSPVGLAGGNEQFF. In DNA form, the CDR3 reads TGTGCCAGCAGCCCTGTCGGACTAGCGGGGGGGAATGAGCAGTTCTTC. This chain uses TRBV5-4 with TRBJ2-1; 15 bases align to TRBD2. With 4 bases clipped from V and 7 bases from J, the junction kept 6 bases outside the gene matches. The CDR3 runs 16 residues. Germline-derived CDR1 and CDR2 are SGHNT and YYREEE (reference sequence).

The chain's CDR3 is CSVEEEGRNTEAFF. The CDR3, as DNA: TGCAGCGTTGAAGAGGAGGGGAGGAACACTGAAGCTTTCTTT. This chain joins TRBV29-1 and TRBJ1-1, with D possibly TRBD1 on 5 matching bases. This CDR3 has 14 residues. V lost 0 bases, J lost 1 base, and 9 bases lay in between. Per germline, CDR1 SQVTM and CDR2 ANQGSEA.

This chain links TRBV7-9 with TRBJ2-2, with TRBD1 identical over 11 bases. Germline CDR1 and CDR2: SEHNR and FQNEAQ (reference sequence). The V segment lost 4 bases and the J segment 7 bases; nucleotides outside the gene matches: 8. The CDR3 totals 16 residues. The CDR3 DNA sequence: TGTGCCAGCAGCTACACCGGGACAGGGGGTATCGGGGAGCTGTTTTTT. Amino acid sequence: CASSYTGTGGIGELFF.

V gene TRBV24-1 combines with J gene TRBJ2-3, with D perhaps TRBD2 (5 bases). Trimming took 3 bases from V and 5 from J, leaving 17 bases between them. CDR3 length: 16 residues. Germline lookup yields CDR1 KGHDR and CDR2 SFDVKD. This chain's CDR3 is CATSDGMGEELDTQYF. The CDR3 bases are TGTGCCACCAGTGATGGAATGGGAGAGGAGTTAGATACGCAGTATTTT.